Sequencing of this T cell receptor (beta chain) was carried out in a study of PD-L1 blockade in urothelial cancer. TCRdb keeps only in-frame clones here, not all; method: immunoSEQ multiplex PCR. The sample shows 50,000 to 55,000 clones, around 84% of them seen only once. The time point is: pretreatment peripheral blood. The CDR3 spans 14 residues. Trimming cost V 8 bases and J 8 bases; bases outside gene matches: 12. The V gene is TRBV23-1, the J gene TRBJ2-1, with 7 bases aligning to TRBD1. TRBV23-1 is assigned to the ORF class and has an uncertain function. The sequenced sample was PBMCs, obtained around atezolizumab (anti-PD-L1) treatment. This TCR was sampled from a man aged 45-65 years with urothelial cancer. The CDR3 DNA follows: TGCGCCAGCCCACCCGGGACAGTCTTCTATGAGCAGTTCTTC. Translating gives CASPPGTVFYEQFF.